A selection of T cell receptor beta chains follows, all from one sample in a study of neurological immune-mediated disorders. TCRdb re-called the 5' RACE reads with MiXCR, one entry per CDR3 protein. This table holds about 54,000 distinct CDR3 sequences, 4% found once. The sequenced sample was CD4+ T cells from blood. These receptors were obtained from a woman in her thirties or forties with multiple sclerosis. Both conserved end residues are part of each CDR3. The order of the fields is J gene, D gene, V gene, clone size, CDR3 protein, CDR3 DNA. A D gene is named only where the DNA matches it firmly. The size field reads once, few or many counts, or a class when the clone is expanded.

TRBJ2-4	-	TRBV5-1	many	CASSLAQENIQYF	TGCGCCAGCAGCTTGGCCCAGGAAAACATTCAGTACTTC
TRBJ1-4	-	TRBV10-3	many	CAISESGLINEKLFF	TGTGCCATCAGTGAGTCGGGACTTATAAATGAAAAACTGTTTTTT
TRBJ2-3	TRBD2	TRBV7-2	many	CASSSVAGVTDTQYF	TGTGCCAGCAGCTCCGTGGCGGGGGTGACAGATACGCAGTATTTT
TRBJ1-5	-	TRBV20-1	many	CSASDGFKMPQHF	TGCAGTGCTTCTGACGGATTCAAAATGCCCCAGCATTTT
TRBJ2-5	-	TRBV2	many	CASSENRETQYF	TGTGCCAGCAGTGAGAACAGGGAGACCCAGTACTTC
TRBJ2-3	TRBD1	TRBV24-1	many	CATSDTTGGRTDTQYF	TGTGCCACCAGTGACACAACAGGGGGTCGCACAGATACGCAGTATTTT
TRBJ1-1	-	TRBV5-4	many	CASSPGGVSENTEAFF	TGTGCCAGCAGCCCCGGTGGTGTTTCTGAGAACACTGAAGCTTTCTTT
TRBJ1-2	TRBD1	TRBV11-2	many	CASSSEGGGYTF	TGTGCCAGCAGCTCAGAAGGGGGCGGCTACACCTTC
TRBJ2-3	-	TRBV24-1	many	CATEARDSTDTQYF	TGTGCCACCGAGGCCAGAGACTCCACAGATACGCAGTATTTT
TRBJ2-1	TRBD1	TRBV5-1	many	CASSLVAGGNEQFF	TGCGCCAGCAGCTTGGTGGCAGGGGGCAATGAGCAGTTCTTC
TRBJ2-3	TRBD2	TRBV5-5	many	CASSPRRTSGADTQYF	TGTGCCAGCAGCCCGAGACGGACTAGCGGGGCAGATACGCAGTATTTT
TRBJ1-1	-	TRBV27	many	CASSQGRGRGVEAFF	TGTGCCAGCAGTCAGGGACGGGGGAGAGGAGTTGAAGCTTTCTTT
TRBJ2-5	-	TRBV29-1	many	CSVVARDQETQYF	TGCAGCGTTGTAGCGAGGGACCAAGAGACCCAGTACTTC
TRBJ2-5	-	TRBV6-5	many	CATRPPGKTQYF	TGTGCCACCCGGCCCCCCGGCAAGACCCAGTACTTC
TRBJ1-3	-	TRBV5-6	many	CASSSRSSGNTIYF	TGTGCCAGCAGCTCCCGAAGCTCTGGAAACACCATATATTTT
TRBJ1-6	TRBD1	TRBV6-5	many	CASRAEGAFTYNSPLHF	TGTGCCAGCAGAGCCGAGGGGGCCTTTACTTATAATTCACCCCTCCACTTT
TRBJ2-2	-	TRBV6-1	many	CASSPPTPATGELFF	TGTGCCAGCAGTCCCCCTACCCCAGCTACCGGGGAGCTGTTTTTT
TRBJ2-7	-	TRBV7-9	many	CASSFSRGAYEQYF	TGTGCCAGCAGCTTCTCTAGAGGGGCCTACGAGCAGTACTTC